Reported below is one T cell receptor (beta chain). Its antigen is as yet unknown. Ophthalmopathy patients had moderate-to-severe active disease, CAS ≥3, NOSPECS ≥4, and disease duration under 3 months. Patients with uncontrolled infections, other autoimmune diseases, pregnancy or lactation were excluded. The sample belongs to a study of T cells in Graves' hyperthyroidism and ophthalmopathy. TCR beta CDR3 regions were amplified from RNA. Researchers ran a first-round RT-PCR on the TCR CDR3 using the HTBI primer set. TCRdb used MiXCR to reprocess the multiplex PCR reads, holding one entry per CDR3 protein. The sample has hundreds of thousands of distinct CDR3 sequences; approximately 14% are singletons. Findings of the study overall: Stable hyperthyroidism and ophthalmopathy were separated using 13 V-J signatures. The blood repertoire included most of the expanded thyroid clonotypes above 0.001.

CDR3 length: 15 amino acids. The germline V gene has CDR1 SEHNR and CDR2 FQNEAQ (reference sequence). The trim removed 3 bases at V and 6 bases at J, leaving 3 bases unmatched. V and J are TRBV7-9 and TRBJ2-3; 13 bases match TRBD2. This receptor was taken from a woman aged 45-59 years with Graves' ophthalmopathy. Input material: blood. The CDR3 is CASSLTSGRPDTQYF. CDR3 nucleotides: TGTGCCAGCAGCTTGACTAGCGGGAGGCCCGATACGCAGTATTTT.